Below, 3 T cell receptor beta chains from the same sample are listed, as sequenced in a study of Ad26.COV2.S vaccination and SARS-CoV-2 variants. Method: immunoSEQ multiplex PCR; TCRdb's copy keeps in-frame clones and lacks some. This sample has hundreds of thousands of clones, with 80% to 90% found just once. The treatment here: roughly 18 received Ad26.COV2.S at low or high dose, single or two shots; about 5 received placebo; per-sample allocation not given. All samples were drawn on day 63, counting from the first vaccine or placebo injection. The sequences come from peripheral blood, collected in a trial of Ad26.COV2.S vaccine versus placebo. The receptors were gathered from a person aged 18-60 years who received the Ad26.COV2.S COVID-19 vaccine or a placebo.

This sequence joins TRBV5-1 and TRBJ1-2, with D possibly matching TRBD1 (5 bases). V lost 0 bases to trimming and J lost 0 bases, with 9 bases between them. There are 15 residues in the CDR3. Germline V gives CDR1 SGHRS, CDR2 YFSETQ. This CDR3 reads CASSLADNSNYGYTF. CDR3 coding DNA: TGCGCCAGCAGCTTGGCGGACAATTCTAACTATGGCTACACCTTC.

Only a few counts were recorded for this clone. The CDR3 DNA follows: TGTGCCTGGAGCGAAACCACAGGGCTTCAGCCCCAGCATTTT. Its translation: CAWSETTGLQPQHF. The rearrangement joins TRBV30 to TRBJ1-5, with a weak D call TRBD1 (6 bases). Between the trimmed V and J ends, which lost 3 bases and 6 bases, there was a span of 15 bases. The CDR3 spans 14 residues. The germline V gene has CDR1 GTSNPN and CDR2 SVGIG (reference sequence).

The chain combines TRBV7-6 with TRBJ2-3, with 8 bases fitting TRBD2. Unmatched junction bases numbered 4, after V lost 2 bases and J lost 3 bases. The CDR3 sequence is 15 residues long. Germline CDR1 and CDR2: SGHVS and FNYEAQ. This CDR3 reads CASSLIAGSTDTQYF. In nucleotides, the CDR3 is TGTGCCAGCAGCTTAATAGCGGGAAGTACAGATACGCAGTATTTT.